Listed here are 4 T cell receptor beta chains from one sample, sequenced in a study of neurological immune-mediated disorders. TCRdb re-analysed the 5' RACE reads in MiXCR, keeping a single row per CDR3 protein. Of 50,000 to 80,000 distinct CDR3 sequences listed, 4.5% are singletons. Sequenced material: PBMCs. The receptors derive from a man in his thirties or forties with multiple sclerosis.

Many counts were recorded for this clonotype. The chain has TRBV12-3 or TRBV12-4 and TRBJ1-1, with D unresolved. This CDR3 has 12 residues. Trimming removed 5 bases from V and 11 bases from J, with 15 bases in between. The CDR3, as DNA: TGTGCCAGCAGTGCGCGACCGACTGGGGCTTTCTTT. Its translation is CASSARPTGAFF.

The chain carries TRBV15 and TRBJ2-5, with TRBD2 matching over 9 bases. The J segment lost 5 bases and the V segment lost 6 bases, leaving 7 bases of the junction unmatched. This CDR3 has 14 amino acids. Germline-derived CDR1 and CDR2 are LNHNV and YYDKDF (reference sequence). The CDR3 coding sequence is TGTGCCACCAGTCCGGGACTAGCCAGGGAGACCCAGTACTTC. It translates to CATSPGLARETQYF.

This clonotype was seen only a few times. The chain links TRBV2 to TRBJ2-3, with D tentatively TRBD1 (6 bases). The CDR3 has 13 amino acids. Trimming stripped 10 bases from V and 2 bases from J, with 13 bases between. The germline V gene has CDR1 SNHLY and CDR2 FYNNEI. For the CDR3, the DNA is TGTGCCACTCCTGGACAGCACACAGATACGCAGTATTTT. It translates to CATPGQHTDTQYF. Supplemented by reference TRBV2 and TRBJ2-3, the full variable domain reads EPEVTQTPSHQVTQMGQEVILRCVPISNHLYFYWYRQILGQKVEFLVSFYNNEISEKSEIFDDQFSVERPDGSNFTLKIRSTKLEDSAMYFCATPGQHTDTQYFGPGTRLTVL.

This clonotype was detected ten times or more. CDR3 in DNA: TGTGCCAGCAGTACTTTTGGGGGCTACACCTTC. Its translation: CASSTFGGYTF. This chain joins TRBV7-9 and TRBJ1-2, with unresolved D. The germline V gene has CDR1 SEHNR and CDR2 FQNEAQ (reference sequence). V gave up 6 bases and J gave up 8 bases, with 10 bases separating them. The CDR3 contains 11 residues.